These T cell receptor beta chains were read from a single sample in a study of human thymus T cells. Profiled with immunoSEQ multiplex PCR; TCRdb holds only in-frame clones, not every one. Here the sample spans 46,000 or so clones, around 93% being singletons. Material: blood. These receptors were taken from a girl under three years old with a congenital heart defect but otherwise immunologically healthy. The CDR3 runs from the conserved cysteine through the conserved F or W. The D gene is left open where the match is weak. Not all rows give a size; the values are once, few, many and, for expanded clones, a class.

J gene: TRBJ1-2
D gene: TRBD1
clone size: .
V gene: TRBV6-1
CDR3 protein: CASSRQGAGYGYTF
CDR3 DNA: TGTGCCAGCAGCAGACAGGGGGCCGGCTATGGCTACACCTTC

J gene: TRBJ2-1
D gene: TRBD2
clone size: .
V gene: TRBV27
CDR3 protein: CASSSREGVYNEQFF
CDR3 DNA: TGTGCCAGCAGTTCGCGGGAGGGGGTCTACAATGAGCAGTTCTTC

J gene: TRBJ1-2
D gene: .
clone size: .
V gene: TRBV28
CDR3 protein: CASSLLKAWEVYGYTF
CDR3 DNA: TGTGCCAGCAGTTTACTTAAGGCCTGGGAAGTATACGGCTACACCTTC

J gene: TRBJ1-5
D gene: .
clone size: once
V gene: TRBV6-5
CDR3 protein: CASSYRGFGQPQHF
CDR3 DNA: TGTGCCAGCAGTTACCGGGGCTTTGGTCAGCCCCAGCATTTT

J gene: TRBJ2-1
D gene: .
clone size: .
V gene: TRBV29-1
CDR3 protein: CSVEDHEQFF
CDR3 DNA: TGCAGCGTTGAAGACCATGAGCAGTTCTTC

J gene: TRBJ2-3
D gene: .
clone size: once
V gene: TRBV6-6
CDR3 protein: CASSYSSGTDTQYF
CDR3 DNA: TGTGCCAGCAGTTACTCTTCCGGGACAGATACGCAGTATTTT

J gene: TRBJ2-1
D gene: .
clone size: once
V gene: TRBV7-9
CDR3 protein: CASRPGPSEDNEQFF
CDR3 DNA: TGTGCCAGCAGACCAGGCCCCTCGGAGGACAATGAGCAGTTCTTC

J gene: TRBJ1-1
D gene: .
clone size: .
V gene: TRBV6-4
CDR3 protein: CASIGAFF
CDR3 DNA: TGTGCCAGCATCGGAGCTTTCTTT

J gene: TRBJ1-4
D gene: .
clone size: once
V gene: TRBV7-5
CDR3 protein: CARSPPTATFGKLFF
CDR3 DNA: TGTGCCAGAAGCCCACCGACAGCCACCTTTGGAAAACTGTTTTTT

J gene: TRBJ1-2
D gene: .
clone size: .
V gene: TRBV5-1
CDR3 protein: CASSLAGQNYGYTF
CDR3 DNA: TGCGCCAGCAGCTTGGCGGGACAAAACTATGGCTACACCTTC

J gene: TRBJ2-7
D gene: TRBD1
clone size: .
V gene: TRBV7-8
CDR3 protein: CASSLGTGMHEQYF
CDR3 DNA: TGTGCCAGCAGCTTGGGGACAGGGATGCACGAGCAGTACTTC

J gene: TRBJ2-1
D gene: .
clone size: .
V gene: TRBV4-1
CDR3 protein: CASSQHTGWAFYNEQFF
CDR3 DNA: TGCGCCAGCAGCCAGCATACAGGGTGGGCGTTCTACAATGAGCAGTTCTTC

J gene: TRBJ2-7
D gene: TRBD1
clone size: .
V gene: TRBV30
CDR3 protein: CAWRKSGTGLYEQYF
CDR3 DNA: TGTGCCTGGAGGAAATCCGGGACAGGCCTCTACGAGCAGTACTTC

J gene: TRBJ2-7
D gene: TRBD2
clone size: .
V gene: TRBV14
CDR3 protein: CASSRLAGFYEQYF
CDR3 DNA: TGTGCCAGCAGTCGACTAGCGGGTTTCTACGAGCAGTACTTC

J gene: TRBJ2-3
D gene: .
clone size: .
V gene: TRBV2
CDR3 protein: CASAEGTDTQYF
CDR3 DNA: TGTGCCAGCGCGGAAGGCACAGATACGCAGTATTTT

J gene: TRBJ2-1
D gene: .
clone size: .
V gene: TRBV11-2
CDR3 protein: CASSSGGSSYNEQFF
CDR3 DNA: TGTGCCAGCAGCTCCGGGGGTAGCTCCTACAATGAGCAGTTCTTC

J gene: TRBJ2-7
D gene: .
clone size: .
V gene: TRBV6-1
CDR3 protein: CASTNDLRSYEQYF
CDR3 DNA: TGTGCCAGCACTAACGACTTACGCTCCTACGAGCAGTACTTC

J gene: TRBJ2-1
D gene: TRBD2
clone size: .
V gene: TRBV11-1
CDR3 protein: CASSLARDWERENEQFF
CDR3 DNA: TGTGCCAGCAGCTTAGCCCGAGACTGGGAGCGGGAGAATGAGCAGTTCTTC

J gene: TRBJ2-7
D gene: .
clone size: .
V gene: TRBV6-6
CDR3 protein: CASSVGTYEQYF
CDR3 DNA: TGTGCCAGCAGCGTAGGGACTTACGAGCAGTACTTC

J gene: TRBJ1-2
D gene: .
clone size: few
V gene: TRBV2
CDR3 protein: CASSEGLRGYTF
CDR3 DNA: TGTGCCAGCAGTGAAGGGCTACGTGGCTACACCTTC

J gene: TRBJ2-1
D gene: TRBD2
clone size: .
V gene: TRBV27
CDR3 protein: CASSPIRAGGNEQFF
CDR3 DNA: TGTGCCAGCAGTCCGATTAGGGCGGGAGGGAATGAGCAGTTCTTC

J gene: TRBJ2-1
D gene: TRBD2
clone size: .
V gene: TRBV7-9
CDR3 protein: CASSTSGTWDEQFF
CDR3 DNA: TGTGCCAGCAGCACTAGCGGAACCTGGGATGAGCAGTTCTTC

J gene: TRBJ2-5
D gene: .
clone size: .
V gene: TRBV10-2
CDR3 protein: CASSEILKTQYF
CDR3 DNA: TGCGCCAGCAGTGAGATATTAAAGACCCAGTACTTC

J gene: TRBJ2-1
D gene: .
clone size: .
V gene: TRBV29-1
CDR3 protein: CSVEPVQGYNEQFF
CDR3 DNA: TGCAGCGTTGAACCCGTACAGGGCTACAATGAGCAGTTCTTC

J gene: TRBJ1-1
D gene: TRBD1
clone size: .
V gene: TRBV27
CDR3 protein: CASSTRGVGEAFF
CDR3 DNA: TGTGCCAGCAGTACCAGGGGGGTCGGTGAAGCTTTCTTT

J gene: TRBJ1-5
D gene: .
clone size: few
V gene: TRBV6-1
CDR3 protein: CASSAEGGSNQPQHF
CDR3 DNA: TGTGCCAGCAGTGCGGAGGGAGGCAGCAATCAGCCCCAGCATTTT

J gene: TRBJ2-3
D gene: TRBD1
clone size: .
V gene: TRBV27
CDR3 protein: CASSPRTGGSFTDTQYF
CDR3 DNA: TGTGCCAGCAGTCCTCGGACAGGAGGCTCTTTCACAGATACGCAGTATTTT

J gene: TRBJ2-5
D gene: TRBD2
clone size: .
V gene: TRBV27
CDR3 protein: CARWGGWVQETQYF
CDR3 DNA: TGTGCCAGATGGGGGGGTTGGGTACAAGAGACCCAGTACTTC

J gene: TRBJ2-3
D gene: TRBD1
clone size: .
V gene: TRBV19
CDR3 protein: CASRSARTGSTDTQYF
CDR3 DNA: TGTGCCAGTAGGTCGGCTCGGACAGGTAGCACAGATACGCAGTATTTT

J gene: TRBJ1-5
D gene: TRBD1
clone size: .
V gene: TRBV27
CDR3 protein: CASREDKGARRNQPQHF
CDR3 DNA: TGTGCCAGCAGGGAGGATAAGGGGGCGAGACGCAATCAGCCCCAGCATTTT

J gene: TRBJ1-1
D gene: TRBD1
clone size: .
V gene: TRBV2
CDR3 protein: CASSESSGGTEAFF
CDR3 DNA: TGTGCCAGCAGTGAATCGTCAGGGGGCACTGAAGCTTTCTTT

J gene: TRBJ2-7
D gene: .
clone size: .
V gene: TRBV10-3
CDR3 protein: CAISESSAFTYEQYF
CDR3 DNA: TGTGCCATCAGTGAGTCAAGCGCCTTTACCTACGAGCAGTACTTC

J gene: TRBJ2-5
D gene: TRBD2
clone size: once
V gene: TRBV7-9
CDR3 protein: CASRSGLAGSPETQYF
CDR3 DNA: TGTGCCAGCAGGTCGGGACTAGCGGGATCACCGGAGACCCAGTACTTC

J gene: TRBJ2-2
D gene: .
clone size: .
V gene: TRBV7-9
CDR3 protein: CASSLFQNTGELFF
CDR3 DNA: TGTGCCAGCAGCTTATTTCAGAACACCGGGGAGCTGTTTTTT

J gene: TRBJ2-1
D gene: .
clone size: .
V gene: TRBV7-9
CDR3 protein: CASSSLRLFLHEQFF
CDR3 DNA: TGTGCCAGCAGCTCGCTCCGTTTGTTTCTGCATGAGCAGTTCTTC

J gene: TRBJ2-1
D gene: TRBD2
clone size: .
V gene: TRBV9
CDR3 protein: CASSVSHGTSGVYNEQFF
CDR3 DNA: TGTGCCAGCAGCGTATCCCACGGGACTAGCGGAGTCTACAATGAGCAGTTCTTC

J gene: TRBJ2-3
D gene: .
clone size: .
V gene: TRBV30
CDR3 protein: CAWTSEWGDTQYF
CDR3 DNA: TGTGCCTGGACCAGCGAGTGGGGGGATACGCAGTATTTT

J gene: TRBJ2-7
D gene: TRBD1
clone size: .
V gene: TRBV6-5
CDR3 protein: CASSRDRDYEQYF
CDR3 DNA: TGTGCCAGCAGCCGGGACAGGGACTACGAGCAGTACTTC

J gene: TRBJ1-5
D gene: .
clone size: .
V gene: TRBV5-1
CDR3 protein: CPKSGEWGSGGRRNQPQHF
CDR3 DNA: TGCCCAAAAAGTGGGGAATGGGGTTCCGGGGGGAGGCGCAATCAGCCCCAGCATTTT

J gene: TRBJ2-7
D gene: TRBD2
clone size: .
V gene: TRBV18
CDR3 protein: CASSPIAGGPYEQYF
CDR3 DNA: TGTGCCAGCTCACCCATAGCGGGAGGCCCCTACGAGCAGTACTTC

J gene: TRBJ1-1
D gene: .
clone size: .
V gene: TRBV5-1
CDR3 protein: CASSLGGGGNTEAFF
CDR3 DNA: TGCGCCAGCAGCTTGGGAGGGGGAGGGAACACTGAAGCTTTCTTT

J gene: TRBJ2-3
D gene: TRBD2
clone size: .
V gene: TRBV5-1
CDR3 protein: CASSFPSGSWDTQYF
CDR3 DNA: TGCGCCAGCAGCTTTCCTAGCGGGAGTTGGGATACGCAGTATTTT

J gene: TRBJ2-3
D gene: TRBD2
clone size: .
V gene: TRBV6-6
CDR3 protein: CASSYSGGSAGDTQYF
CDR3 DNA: TGTGCCAGCAGTTACTCAGGCGGGAGCGCCGGAGATACGCAGTATTTT

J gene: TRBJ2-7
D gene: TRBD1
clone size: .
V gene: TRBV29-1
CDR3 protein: CSVRGQAPSYEQYF
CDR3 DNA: TGCAGCGTTCGGGGACAGGCTCCCTCCTACGAGCAGTACTTC

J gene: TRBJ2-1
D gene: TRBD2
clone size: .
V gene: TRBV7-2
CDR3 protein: CASRPQTSGPLNEQFF
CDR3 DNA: TGTGCCAGCAGGCCTCAGACTAGCGGGCCCCTCAATGAGCAGTTCTTC

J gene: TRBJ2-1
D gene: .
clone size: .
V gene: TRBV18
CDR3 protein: CASSTIASPYNEQFF
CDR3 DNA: TGTGCCAGCTCAACGATAGCGTCTCCCTACAATGAGCAGTTCTTC

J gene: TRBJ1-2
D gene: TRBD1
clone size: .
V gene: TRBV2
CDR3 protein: CASSRTGKNGYTF
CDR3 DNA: TGTGCCAGCAGTCGGACAGGGAAGAATGGCTACACCTTC

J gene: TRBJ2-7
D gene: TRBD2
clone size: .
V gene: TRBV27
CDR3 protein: CASSETSGRAHEQYF
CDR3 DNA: TGTGCCAGCAGCGAGACTAGCGGGAGGGCCCACGAGCAGTACTTC

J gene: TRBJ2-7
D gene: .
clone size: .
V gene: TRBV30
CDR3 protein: CAWSARRGGGSYEQYF
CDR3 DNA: TGTGCCTGGAGCGCGAGGAGGGGTGGCGGCTCCTACGAGCAGTACTTC

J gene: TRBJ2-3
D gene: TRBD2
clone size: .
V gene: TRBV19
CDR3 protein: CASSTSGSTDTQYF
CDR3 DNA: TGTGCCAGTAGCACTAGCGGGAGCACAGATACGCAGTATTTT

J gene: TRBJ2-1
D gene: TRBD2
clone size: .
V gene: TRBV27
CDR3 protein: CASSPRLAGGNEQFF
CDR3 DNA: TGTGCCAGCAGTCCTCGACTAGCGGGAGGCAATGAGCAGTTCTTC

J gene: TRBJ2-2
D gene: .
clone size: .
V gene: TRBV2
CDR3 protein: CASSALFNSELFF
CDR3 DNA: TGTGCCAGCAGTGCCCTTTTTAACTCAGAGCTGTTTTTT

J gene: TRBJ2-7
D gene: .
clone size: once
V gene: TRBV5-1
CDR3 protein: CASSPVPVYEQYF
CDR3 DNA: TGCGCCAGCAGCCCCGTTCCAGTCTACGAGCAGTACTTC